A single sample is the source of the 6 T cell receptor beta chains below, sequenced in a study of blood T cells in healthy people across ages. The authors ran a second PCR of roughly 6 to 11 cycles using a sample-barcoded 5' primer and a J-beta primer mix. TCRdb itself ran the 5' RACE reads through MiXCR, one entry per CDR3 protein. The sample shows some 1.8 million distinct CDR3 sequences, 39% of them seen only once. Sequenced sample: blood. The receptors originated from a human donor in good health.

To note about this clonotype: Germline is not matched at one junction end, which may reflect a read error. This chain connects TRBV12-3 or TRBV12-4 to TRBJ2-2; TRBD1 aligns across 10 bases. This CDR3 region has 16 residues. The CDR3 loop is CAGSPWTGGYSGELFF. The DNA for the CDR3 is TGTGCCGGCAGTCCATGGACAGGGGGTTACTCCGGGGAGCTGTTTTTT.

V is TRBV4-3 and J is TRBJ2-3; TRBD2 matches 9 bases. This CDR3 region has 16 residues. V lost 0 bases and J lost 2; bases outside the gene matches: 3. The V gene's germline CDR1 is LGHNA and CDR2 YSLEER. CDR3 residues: CASSQEASGVTDTQYF. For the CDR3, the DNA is TGCGCCAGCAGCCAAGAGGCTAGCGGGGTCACAGATACGCAGTATTTT.

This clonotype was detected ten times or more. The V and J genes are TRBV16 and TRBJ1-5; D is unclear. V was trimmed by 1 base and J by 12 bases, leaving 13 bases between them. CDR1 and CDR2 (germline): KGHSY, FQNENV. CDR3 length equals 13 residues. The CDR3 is CASSQWTLDLQHF. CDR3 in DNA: TGTGCCAGCAGCCAATGGACCCTCGATCTCCAGCATTTT.

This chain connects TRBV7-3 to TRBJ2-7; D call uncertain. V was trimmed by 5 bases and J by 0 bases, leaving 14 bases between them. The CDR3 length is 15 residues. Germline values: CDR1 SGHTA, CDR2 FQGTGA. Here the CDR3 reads CASSTWASSSYEQYF. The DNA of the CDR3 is TGTGCCAGCAGCACGTGGGCCTCGAGCTCCTACGAGCAGTACTTC. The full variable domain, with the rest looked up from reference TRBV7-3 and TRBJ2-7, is GAGVSQTPSNKVTEKGKYVELRCDPISGHTALYWYRQSLGQGPEFLIYFQGTGAADDSGLPNDRFFAVRPEGSVSTLKIQRTERGDSAVYLCASSTWASSSYEQYFGPGTRLTVT.

The CDR3 spells CASSLVSALDGYTF. As DNA, the CDR3 is TGTGCCAGCAGCTTAGTCTCCGCCTTGGATGGCTACACCTTC. V and J are TRBV7-9 and TRBJ1-2; no definite D call. The CDR3 has 14 residues. The V end was cut by 1 base, the J end by 6 bases, with 12 bases between. Per germline, CDR1 SEHNR and CDR2 FQNEAQ (reference sequence).

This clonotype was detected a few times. The CDR3 loop reads CAISESRQGGDTQYF. The CDR3 DNA sequence: TGTGCCATCAGTGAGTCGAGACAGGGAGGAGATACGCAGTATTTT. The chain carries TRBV10-3 and TRBJ2-3, with D possibly matching TRBD1 (7 bases). V shed 0 bases and J shed 5 bases, with 12 bases lying between them. There are 15 residues in the CDR3. From germline, CDR1 is ENHRY and CDR2 SYGVKD.